The subject of this entry is one TCR beta chain. No antigen is known for it. Base qualities were left out, and no much larger clone turns up one base away. The sample was run on an Illumina HiSeq 1500. TCRdb reprocessed the public reads (quality trimming at Q25 with fastp, clone calling with MiXCR) and kept in-frame beta chains. Every CDR3 protein is listed once, alongside the most common genes and DNA of its rows. The sample contains around 530,000 distinct CDR3 sequences, approximately 15% of them found a single time. The ten biggest clones cover roughly 25% of the sample. This entry comes from a study of T cell repertoires in cytomegalovirus infection (dated by TCRdb to the late 2010s). About the study as a whole: The HLA type of each donor mattered for the analysis, because public TCR beta signatures pointed to carriage of CMV infection along with the matching HLA type.

The V end gives up 1 base and the J end 6 bases, leaving 2 bases in the junction not matched to a gene. The CDR3 numbers 14 residues from cysteine through phenylalanine. The CDR3 DNA has 42 bases and is translated from base 1. CDR1 and CDR2, per the germline V gene, are SGHAT and FQNNGV. Results and caveats for the whole study, not just this receptor: The ex vivo response was dominated by HLA-C-restricted CMV-specific TCR beta clonotypes, which also provided the single most frequent clonotype in two of eight donors. In both this cohort and an independent roughly 330-donor cohort, the cumulative frequency of public TCR beta family members distinguished carriers of CMV infection plus the relevant HLA type.

This sequence uses TRBV11-2 and TRBJ2-3; TRBD1 matches 9 bases in the middle. This receptor was obtained from a human donor in good health (CMV status not recorded). Some clones in this sample may be carry-over from other donors' samples. The sample consisted of CD8+ T cells from PBMCs. The CDR3 region has the sequence CASSLGTGVDTQYF. The DNA reads as follows: TGTGCCAGCAGCTTAGGGACAGGGGTGGATACGCAGTATTTT.